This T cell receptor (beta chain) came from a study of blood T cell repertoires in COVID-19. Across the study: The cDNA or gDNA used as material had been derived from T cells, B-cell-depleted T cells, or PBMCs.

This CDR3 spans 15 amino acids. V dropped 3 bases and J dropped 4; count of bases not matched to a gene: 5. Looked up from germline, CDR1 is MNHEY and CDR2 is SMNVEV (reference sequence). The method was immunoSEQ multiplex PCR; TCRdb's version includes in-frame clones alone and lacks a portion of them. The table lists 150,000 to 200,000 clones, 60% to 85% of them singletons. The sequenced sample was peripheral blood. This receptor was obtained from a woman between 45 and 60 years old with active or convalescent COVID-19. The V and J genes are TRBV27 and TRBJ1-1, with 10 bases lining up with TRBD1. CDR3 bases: TGTGCCAGCAGTTTTAGACAGGGGGCGCGCACTGAAGCTTTCTTT. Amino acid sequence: CASSFRQGARTEAFF.